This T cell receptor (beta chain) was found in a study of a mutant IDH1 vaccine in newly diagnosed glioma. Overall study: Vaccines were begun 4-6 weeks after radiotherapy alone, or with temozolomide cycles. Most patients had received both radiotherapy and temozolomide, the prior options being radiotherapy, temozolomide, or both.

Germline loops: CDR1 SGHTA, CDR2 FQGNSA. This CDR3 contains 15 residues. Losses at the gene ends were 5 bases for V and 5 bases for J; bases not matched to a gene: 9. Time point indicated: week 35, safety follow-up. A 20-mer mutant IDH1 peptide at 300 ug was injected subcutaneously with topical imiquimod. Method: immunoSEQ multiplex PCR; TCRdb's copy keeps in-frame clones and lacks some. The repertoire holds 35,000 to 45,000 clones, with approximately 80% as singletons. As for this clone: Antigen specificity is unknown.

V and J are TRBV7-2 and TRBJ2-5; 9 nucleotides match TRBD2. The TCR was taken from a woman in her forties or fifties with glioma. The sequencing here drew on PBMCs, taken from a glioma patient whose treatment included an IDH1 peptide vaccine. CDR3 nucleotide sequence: TGTGCCAGCAGCCCGCGCGGGGGGGCCGGGGAGACCCAGTACTTC. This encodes CASSPRGGAGETQYF.